The rows below give T cell receptor beta chains drawn from one sample of a study of long-term antiretroviral therapy in people with HIV. The repertoire was sequenced with immunoSEQ multiplex PCR; TCRdb's copy has only in-frame clones and lacks some. The sample holds around 19,000 clones, 81% seen once. Here the sequenced sample was unsorted PBMCs, taken 0.3 years before starting antiretroviral therapy. The receptors were gathered from a man between 50 and 59 years old with HIV. CDR3s include the opening cysteine and the closing phenylalanine or tryptophan. A D gene is named only where the DNA matches it firmly. The size entry is marked missing in some rows and otherwise reads once, few, many or a size class.

J gene: TRBJ2-7; V gene: TRBV10-3; clone size: -; D gene: TRBD1; CDR3 protein: CAISEGTGGVDEQYF; CDR3 DNA: TGTGCCATCAGTGAGGGGACAGGGGGCGTCGACGAGCAGTACTTC
J gene: TRBJ2-2; V gene: TRBV29-1; clone size: -; D gene: TRBD2; CDR3 protein: CSAWTSGTGGELFF; CDR3 DNA: TGCAGCGCCTGGACTAGCGGGACCGGCGGGGAGCTGTTTTTT
J gene: TRBJ1-5; V gene: TRBV19; clone size: few; D gene: -; CDR3 protein: CASSIDRESNQPQHF; CDR3 DNA: TGTGCCAGTAGTATTGATCGTGAGAGCAATCAGCCCCAGCATTTT
J gene: TRBJ2-2; V gene: TRBV7-3; clone size: medium-sized; D gene: -; CDR3 protein: CASSLGWGTGELFF; CDR3 DNA: TGTGCCAGCAGCTTAGGGTGGGGCACCGGGGAGCTGTTTTTT
J gene: TRBJ1-1; V gene: TRBV28; clone size: -; D gene: TRBD1; CDR3 protein: CASSFFGTAATEAFF; CDR3 DNA: TGTGCCAGCAGTTTTTTCGGGACAGCTGCCACTGAAGCTTTCTTT
J gene: TRBJ1-4; V gene: TRBV28; clone size: -; D gene: -; CDR3 protein: CASRSPGSEKLFF; CDR3 DNA: TGTGCCAGCAGGTCCCCCGGATCCGAAAAACTGTTTTTT
J gene: TRBJ2-3; V gene: TRBV19; clone size: -; D gene: -; CDR3 protein: CAAGRGSRGDGTDTQYF; CDR3 DNA: TGTGCCGCCGGGCGGGGCTCGAGGGGGGATGGCACAGATACGCAGTATTTT
J gene: TRBJ2-1; V gene: TRBV19; clone size: once; D gene: -; CDR3 protein: CASSIVGRENEQFF; CDR3 DNA: TGTGCCAGTAGTATAGTGGGCAGGGAAAATGAGCAGTTCTTC
J gene: TRBJ2-5; V gene: TRBV5-4; clone size: -; D gene: -; CDR3 protein: CASSSIYGRETQYF; CDR3 DNA: TGTGCCAGCAGCTCCATATACGGACGGGAGACCCAGTACTTC
J gene: TRBJ1-1; V gene: TRBV7-9; clone size: -; D gene: -; CDR3 protein: CASSLARIRNTEAFF; CDR3 DNA: TGTGCCAGCAGCTTAGCCCGGATCCGGAACACTGAAGCTTTCTTT
J gene: TRBJ1-2; V gene: TRBV25-1; clone size: -; D gene: TRBD1; CDR3 protein: CASSARTGGYGYTF; CDR3 DNA: TGTGCCAGCAGTGCTAGGACAGGGGGCTATGGCTACACCTTC
J gene: TRBJ1-4; V gene: TRBV5-8; clone size: -; D gene: -; CDR3 protein: CASSLEGWNEKLFF; CDR3 DNA: TGTGCCAGCAGCTTGGAGGGGTGGAATGAAAAACTGTTTTTT
J gene: TRBJ2-5; V gene: TRBV6-6; clone size: -; D gene: TRBD2; CDR3 protein: CASRPLAGDQETQYF; CDR3 DNA: TGTGCCAGCAGACCACTAGCGGGAGACCAAGAGACCCAGTACTTC
J gene: TRBJ2-3; V gene: TRBV9; clone size: -; D gene: -; CDR3 protein: CASSVGPTYTQYF; CDR3 DNA: TGTGCCAGCAGCGTAGGCCCGACTTATACGCAGTATTTT
J gene: TRBJ1-1; V gene: TRBV7-9; clone size: -; D gene: -; CDR3 protein: CASSLVGANTEAFF; CDR3 DNA: TGTGCCAGCAGCTTAGTGGGGGCTAACACTGAAGCTTTCTTT
J gene: TRBJ2-1; V gene: TRBV19; clone size: -; D gene: TRBD2; CDR3 protein: CASSSRHSGGTGRQFF; CDR3 DNA: TGTGCCAGTAGTTCCAGACATAGCGGGGGGACGGGGCGGCAGTTCTTC
J gene: TRBJ1-2; V gene: TRBV5-4; clone size: few; D gene: -; CDR3 protein: CASSRTGIGYTF; CDR3 DNA: TGTGCCAGCAGCCGGACGGGGATCGGCTACACCTTC
J gene: TRBJ1-4; V gene: TRBV19; clone size: -; D gene: -; CDR3 protein: CASSMPATNEKLFF; CDR3 DNA: TGTGCCAGTAGTATGCCAGCAACTAATGAAAAACTGTTTTTT
J gene: TRBJ1-4; V gene: TRBV30; clone size: -; D gene: -; CDR3 protein: CAWSGLKSEKLFF; CDR3 DNA: TGTGCCTGGAGTGGACTTAAGAGTGAAAAACTGTTTTTT
J gene: TRBJ2-1; V gene: TRBV5-4; clone size: -; D gene: TRBD2; CDR3 protein: CASSRTSGSSYNEQFF; CDR3 DNA: TGTGCCAGCAGCCGGACTAGCGGGAGCTCCTACAATGAGCAGTTCTTC
J gene: TRBJ1-1; V gene: TRBV28; clone size: -; D gene: TRBD1; CDR3 protein: CASSGGTGMDSEAFF; CDR3 DNA: TGTGCCAGCAGTGGTGGGACAGGGATGGATTCTGAAGCTTTCTTT
J gene: TRBJ1-2; V gene: TRBV5-1; clone size: -; D gene: TRBD1; CDR3 protein: CASSPGGEDYGYTF; CDR3 DNA: TGCGCCAGCAGCCCAGGGGGCGAAGACTATGGCTACACCTTC
J gene: TRBJ2-5; V gene: TRBV28; clone size: -; D gene: TRBD2; CDR3 protein: CASSLAAGSQETQYF; CDR3 DNA: TGTGCCAGCAGCCTCGCAGCGGGGTCACAAGAGACCCAGTACTTC
J gene: TRBJ1-2; V gene: TRBV27; clone size: few; D gene: TRBD1; CDR3 protein: CASSSQGNYGYTF; CDR3 DNA: TGTGCCAGCAGTTCACAGGGGAACTATGGCTACACCTTC
J gene: TRBJ1-1; V gene: TRBV27; clone size: -; D gene: TRBD1; CDR3 protein: CASQFITGGTEAFF; CDR3 DNA: TGTGCCAGCCAATTCATTACAGGGGGTACTGAAGCTTTCTTT